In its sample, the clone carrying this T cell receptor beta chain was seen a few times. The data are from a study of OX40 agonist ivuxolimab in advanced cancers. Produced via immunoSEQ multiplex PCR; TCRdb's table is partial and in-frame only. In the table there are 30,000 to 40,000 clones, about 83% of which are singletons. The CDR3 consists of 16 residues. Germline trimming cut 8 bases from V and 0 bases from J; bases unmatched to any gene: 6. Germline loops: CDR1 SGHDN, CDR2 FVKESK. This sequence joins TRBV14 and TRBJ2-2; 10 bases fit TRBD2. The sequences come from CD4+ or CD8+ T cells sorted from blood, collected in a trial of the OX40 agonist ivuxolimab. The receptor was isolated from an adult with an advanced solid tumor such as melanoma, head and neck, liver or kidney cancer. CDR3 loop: CASEEGTSANTGELFF. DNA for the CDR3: TGTGCCAGCGAGGAAGGGACTAGCGCGAACACCGGGGAGCTGTTTTTT.